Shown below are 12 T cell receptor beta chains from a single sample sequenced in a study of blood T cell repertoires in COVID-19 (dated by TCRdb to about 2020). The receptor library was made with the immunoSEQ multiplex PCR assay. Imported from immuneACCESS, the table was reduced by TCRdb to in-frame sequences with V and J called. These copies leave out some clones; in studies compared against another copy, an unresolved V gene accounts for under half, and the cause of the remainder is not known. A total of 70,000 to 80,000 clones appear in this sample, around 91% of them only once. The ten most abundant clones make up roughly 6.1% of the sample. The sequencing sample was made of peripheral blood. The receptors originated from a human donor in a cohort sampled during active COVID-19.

CDR3 DNA: TGCGCCAGCAGCCAAGGACAAATGGGTGAAAAACTGTTTTTT. Translated: CASSQGQMGEKLFF. V and J are TRBV4-3 and TRBJ1-4, with unresolved D. The CDR3 extends over 14 amino acids. Germline V gene data show CDR1 as LGHNA and CDR2 as YSLEER. With 1 base removed from V and 7 bases from J, the gap between germline ends came to 10 bases.

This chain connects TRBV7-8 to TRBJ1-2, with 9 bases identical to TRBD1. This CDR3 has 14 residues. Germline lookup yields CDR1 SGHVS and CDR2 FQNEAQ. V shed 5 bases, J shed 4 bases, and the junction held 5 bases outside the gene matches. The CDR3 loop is CASSPGTGSYGYTF. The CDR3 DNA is TGTGCCAGCAGCCCCGGGACAGGGTCCTATGGCTACACCTTC.

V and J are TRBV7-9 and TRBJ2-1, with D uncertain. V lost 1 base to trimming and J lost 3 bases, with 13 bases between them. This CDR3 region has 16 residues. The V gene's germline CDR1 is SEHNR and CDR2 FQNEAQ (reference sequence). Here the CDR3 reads CASSLGDGEIYNEQFF. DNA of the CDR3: TGTGCCAGCAGCTTAGGTGACGGAGAGATCTACAATGAGCAGTTCTTC.

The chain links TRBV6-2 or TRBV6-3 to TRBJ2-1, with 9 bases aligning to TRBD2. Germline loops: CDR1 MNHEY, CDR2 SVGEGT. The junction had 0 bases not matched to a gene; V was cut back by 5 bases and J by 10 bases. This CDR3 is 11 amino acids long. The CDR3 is CASSLAGEQFF. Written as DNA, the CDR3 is TGTGCCAGCAGTCTAGCGGGGGAGCAGTTCTTC.

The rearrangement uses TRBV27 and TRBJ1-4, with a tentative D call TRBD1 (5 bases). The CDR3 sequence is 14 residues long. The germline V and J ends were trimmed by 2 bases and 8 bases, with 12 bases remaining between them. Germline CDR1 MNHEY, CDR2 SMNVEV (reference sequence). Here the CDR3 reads CASSLQGIQEKLFF. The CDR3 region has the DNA TGTGCCAGCAGTTTACAGGGAATACAAGAAAAACTGTTTTTT. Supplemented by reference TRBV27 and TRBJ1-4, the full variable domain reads EAQVTQNPRYLITVTGKKLTVTCSQNMNHEYMSWYRQDPGLGLRQIYYSMNVEVTDKGDVPEGYKVSRKEKRNFPLILESPSPNQTSLYFCASSLQGIQEKLFFGSGTQLSVL.

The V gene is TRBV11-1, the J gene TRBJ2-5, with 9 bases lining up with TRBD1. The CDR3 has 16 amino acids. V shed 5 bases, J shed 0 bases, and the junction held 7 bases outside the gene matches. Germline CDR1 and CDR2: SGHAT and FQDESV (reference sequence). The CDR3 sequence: CASSRRDRVYQETQYF. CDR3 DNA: TGTGCCAGCAGCCGGAGGGACAGGGTGTACCAAGAGACCCAGTACTTC.

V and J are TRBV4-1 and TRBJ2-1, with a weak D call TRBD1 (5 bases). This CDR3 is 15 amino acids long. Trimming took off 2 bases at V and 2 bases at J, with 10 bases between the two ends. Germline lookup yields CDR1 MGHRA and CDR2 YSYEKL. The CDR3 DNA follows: TGCGCCAGCAGCCAACTGGACACAGCCTACAATGAGCAGTTCTTC. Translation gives CASSQLDTAYNEQFF.

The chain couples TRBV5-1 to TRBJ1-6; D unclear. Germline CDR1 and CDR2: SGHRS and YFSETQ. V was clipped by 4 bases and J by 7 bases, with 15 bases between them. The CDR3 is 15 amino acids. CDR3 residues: CASSLTVAGNSPLHF. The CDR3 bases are TGCGCCAGCAGCCTCACCGTGGCCGGGAATTCACCCCTCCACTTT.

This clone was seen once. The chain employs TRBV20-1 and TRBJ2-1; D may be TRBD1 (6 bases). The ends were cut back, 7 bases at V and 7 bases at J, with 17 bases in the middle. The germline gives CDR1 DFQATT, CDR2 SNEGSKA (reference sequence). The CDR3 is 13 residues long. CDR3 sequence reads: CSVTDRQGNEQFF. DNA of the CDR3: TGCAGTGTTACTGACCGGCAGGGGAATGAGCAGTTCTTC.

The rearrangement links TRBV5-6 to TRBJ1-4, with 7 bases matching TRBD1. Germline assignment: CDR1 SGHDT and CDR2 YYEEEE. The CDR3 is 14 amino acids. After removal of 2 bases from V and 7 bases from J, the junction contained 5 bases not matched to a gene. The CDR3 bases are TGTGCCAGCAGCTTTAACAGGGGAATTGAAAAACTGTTTTTT. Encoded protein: CASSFNRGIEKLFF.

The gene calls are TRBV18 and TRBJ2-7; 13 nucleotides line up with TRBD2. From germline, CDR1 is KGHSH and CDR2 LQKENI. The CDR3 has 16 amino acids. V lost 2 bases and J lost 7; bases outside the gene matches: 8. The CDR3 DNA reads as TGTGCCAGCTCACCAACGGGGGGACTAGCGGGGAGGGAGCAGTACTTC. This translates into CASSPTGGLAGREQYF. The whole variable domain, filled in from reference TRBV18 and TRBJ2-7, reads NAGVMQNPRHLVRRRGQEARLRCSPMKGHSHVYWYRQLPEEGLKFMVYLQKENIIDESGMPKERFSAEFPKEGPSILRIQQVVRGDSAAYFCASSPTGGLAGREQYFGPGTRLTVT.

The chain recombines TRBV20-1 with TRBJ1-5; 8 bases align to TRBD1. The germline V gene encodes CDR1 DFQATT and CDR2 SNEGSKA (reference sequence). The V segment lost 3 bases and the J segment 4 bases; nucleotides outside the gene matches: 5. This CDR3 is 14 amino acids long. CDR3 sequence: CSASPGQGNQPQHF. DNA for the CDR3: TGCAGTGCTAGTCCCGGACAGGGTAATCAGCCCCAGCATTTT.